The rows below give T cell receptor beta chains drawn from one sample of a study of immune characterization of retroperitoneal liposarcoma. TCRdb recomputed calls from the PCR reads with MiXCR, one row per CDR3 protein. The sample has roughly 9,800 distinct CDR3 sequences; around a third are singletons. The sequenced sample was tumor tissue. These receptor sequences come from a male donor with retroperitoneal liposarcoma. The CDR3 runs from the conserved cysteine through the conserved F or W. The order of the fields is clone size, V gene, D gene, J gene, CDR3 protein, CDR3 DNA. The D gene is left open where the match is weak. Not all rows give a size; the values are once, few, many and, for expanded clones, a class.

>-|TRBV7-8|-|TRBJ2-7
CASSLSLAYEQYF
TGTGCCAGCAGCTTATCACTAGCCTACGAGCAGTACTTC
>many|TRBV6-1|TRBD2|TRBJ2-2
CASIRAGGNTGELFF
TGTGCCAGCATACGGGCGGGGGGAAACACCGGGGAGCTGTTTTTT
>-|TRBV4-3|TRBD1|TRBJ1-2
CASSQGGTGRYGYTF
TGCGCCAGCAGCCAAGGCGGGACAGGGCGCTATGGCTACACCTTC
>-|TRBV27|-|TRBJ2-1
CASSSLGGYFGPAYNEQFF
TGTGCCAGCAGTTCACTCGGGGGTTACTTTGGTCCGGCCTACAATGAGCAGTTCTTC
>-|TRBV27|TRBD2|TRBJ2-3
CASGPSGGLFGTDTQYF
TGTGCCAGCGGCCCTAGCGGGGGGCTCTTCGGCACAGATACGCAGTATTTT
>few|TRBV6-6|TRBD2|TRBJ2-7
CASSYSPPRGVYNEQYF
TGTGCCAGCAGTTACTCCCCTCCGCGGGGGGTCTACAATGAGCAGTACTTC
>-|TRBV6-6|-|TRBJ1-6
CASSYSGGPLHF
TGTGCCAGCAGTTACTCGGGGGGACCCCTCCACTTT
>few|TRBV4-1|-|TRBJ1-2
CASSQDPGGSYGYTF
TGCGCCAGCAGCCAAGATCCCGGAGGATCGTATGGCTACACCTTC
>many|TRBV27|TRBD1|TRBJ2-2
CASNTFGTGITGELFF
TGTGCCAGCAATACTTTTGGGACAGGGATCACCGGGGAGCTGTTTTTT
>once|TRBV27|TRBD1|TRBJ2-6
CASSPTRQGAGANVLTF
TGTGCCAGCAGTCCGACGAGACAGGGTGCTGGGGCCAACGTCCTGACTTTC
>few|TRBV6-1|-|TRBJ2-7
CASSEANSAYEQYF
TGTGCCAGCAGTGAAGCTAACAGCGCCTACGAGCAGTACTTC
>-|TRBV6-1|TRBD2|TRBJ2-5
CASTSGGVHEQYF
TGTGCCAGTACTAGCGGGGGGGTTCATGAGCAGTACTTC
>few|TRBV7-7|-|TRBJ2-7
CASSLSGDYEQYF
TGTGCTAGCAGCTTATCAGGGGATTACGAGCAGTACTTC
>few|TRBV7-7|TRBD2|TRBJ2-1
CASSLGSGSLNEQFF
TGTGCTAGCAGCTTAGGTAGCGGGAGTCTCAATGAGCAGTTCTTC
>many|TRBV6-6|-|TRBJ2-5
CASSYSIDLATKQYF
TGTGCCAGCAGTTACTCGATAGACTTGGCGACCAAGCAGTACTTC
>many|TRBV7-2|-|TRBJ1-5
CASSLQSWGSNQPQHF
TGTGCCAGCAGCTTACAAAGCTGGGGGAGCAATCAGCCCCAGCATTTT
>large|TRBV6-5|TRBD1|TRBJ1-2
CASSYEGGQVDGYTF
TGTGCCAGCAGTTACGAGGGGGGACAGGTGGATGGCTACACCTTC
>many|TRBV27|-|TRBJ2-4
CASMVSRGGLNEQYF
TGTGCCAGCATGGTCTCCAGGGGTGGTCTCAATGAGCAGTACTTC
>-|TRBV6-8|-|TRBJ2-5
CASSYNWHQETQYF
TGTGCCAGCAGTTATAACTGGCATCAAGAGACCCAGTACTTC